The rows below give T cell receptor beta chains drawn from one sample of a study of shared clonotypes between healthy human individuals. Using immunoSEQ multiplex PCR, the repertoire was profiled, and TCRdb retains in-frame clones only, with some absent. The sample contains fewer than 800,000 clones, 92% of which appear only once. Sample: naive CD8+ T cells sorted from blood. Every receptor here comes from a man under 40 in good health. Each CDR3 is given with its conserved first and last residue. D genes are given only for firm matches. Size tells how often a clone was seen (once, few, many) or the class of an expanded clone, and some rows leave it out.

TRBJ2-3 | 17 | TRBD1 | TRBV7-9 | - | TGTGCCAGCAGCCCCCGGCCGGGACAGGGGTCTGAAGATACGCAGTATTTT | CASSPRPGQGSEDTQYF
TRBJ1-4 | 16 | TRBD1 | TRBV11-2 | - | TGTGCCAGCAGCTTAGGACCGGGACAGACTAATGAAAAACTGTTTTTT | CASSLGPGQTNEKLFF
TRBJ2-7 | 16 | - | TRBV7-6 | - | TGTGCCAGCAGCTTAGAAAATACGGGCCCAGGCTACGAGCAGTACTTC | CASSLENTGPGYEQYF
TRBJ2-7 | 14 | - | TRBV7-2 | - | TGTGCCAGCAGCTTAGTAAGGGTTTCGTACGAGCAGTACTTC | CASSLVRVSYEQYF
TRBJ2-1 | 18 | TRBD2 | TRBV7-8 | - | TGTGCCAGCACCCCCGGGAGCGGGATCTCAACACGATACAATGAGCAGTTCTTC | CASTPGSGISTRYNEQFF
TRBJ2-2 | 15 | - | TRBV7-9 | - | TGTGCCAGCAGCTTATCATACGGGAACACCGGGGAGCTGTTTTTT | CASSLSYGNTGELFF
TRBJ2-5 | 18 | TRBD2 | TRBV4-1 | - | TGCGCCAGCAGCTCTTCTATACGGCTAGCGGGAGTCGAAGAGACCCAGTACTTC | CASSSSIRLAGVEETQYF
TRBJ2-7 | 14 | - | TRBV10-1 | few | TGCGCCAGCAGTGAGACTGTCCCACCCTACGAGCAGTACTTC | CASSETVPPYEQYF
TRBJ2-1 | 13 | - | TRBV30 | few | TGTGCCTGGGGCATCGGTGGAGTTAGCGAGCAGTTCTTC | CAWGIGGVSEQFF
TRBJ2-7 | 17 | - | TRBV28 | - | TGTGCCAGCAGTTTTGGGGTTCAGGACGGGAACTCCTACGAGCAGTACTTC | CASSFGVQDGNSYEQYF
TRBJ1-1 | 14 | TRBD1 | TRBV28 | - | TGTGCCAGCATTACAGGGGATGGTTTACCTGAAGCTTTCTTT | CASITGDGLPEAFF
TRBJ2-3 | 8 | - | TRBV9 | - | TGTGCCAGCATTCCGCAGTATTTT | CASIPQYF
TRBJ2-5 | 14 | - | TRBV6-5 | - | TGTGCCAGCAGTCCCCCGGACACCCAAGAGACCCAGTACTTC | CASSPPDTQETQYF
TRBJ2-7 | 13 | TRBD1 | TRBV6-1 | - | TGTGCCAGCCGGGACAGGTCATCCTACGAGCAGTACTTC | CASRDRSSYEQYF
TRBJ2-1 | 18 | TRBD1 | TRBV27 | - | TGTGCCAGCTCAGGACAGGGGGCGTTGGAACAACCCCCCAATGAGCAGTTCTTC | CASSGQGALEQPPNEQFF
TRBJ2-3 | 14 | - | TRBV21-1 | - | TGTGCCAGCAGCAAAGTAACCCCCACAGATACGCAGTATTTT | CASSKVTPTDTQYF
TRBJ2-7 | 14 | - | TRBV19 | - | TGTGCCAGTAAATCTTCAGGTTTATCCTACGAGCAGTACTTC | CASKSSGLSYEQYF
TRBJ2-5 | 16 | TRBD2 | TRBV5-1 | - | TGCGCCAGCAGCTTGGGACTAGCGGGAGAGGCCGAGACCCAGTACTTC | CASSLGLAGEAETQYF
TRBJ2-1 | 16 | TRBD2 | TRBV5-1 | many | TGCGCCAGCAGCGGGGGGACTACACCCTCCTACAATGAGCAGTTCTTC | CASSGGTTPSYNEQFF
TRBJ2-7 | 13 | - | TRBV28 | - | TGTGCCAGCAGTTTGCACCGTGCCTACGAGCAGTACTTC | CASSLHRAYEQYF
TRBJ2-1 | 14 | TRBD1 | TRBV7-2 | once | TGTGCCAGCAGCCCGACAGGGACCCCCAATGAGCAGTTCTTC | CASSPTGTPNEQFF
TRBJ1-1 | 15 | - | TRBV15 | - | TGTGCCACCAGCAGAGATCGACACAAGAACACTGAAGCTTTCTTT | CATSRDRHKNTEAFF
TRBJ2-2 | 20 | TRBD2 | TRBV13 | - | TGTGCCAGCAGCTTAAGCCAAGCAGTAGCGGGAGGGCCTGACACCGGGGAGCTGTTTTTT | CASSLSQAVAGGPDTGELFF
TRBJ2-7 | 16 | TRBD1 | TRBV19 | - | TGTGCCAGTAGTATCTTTTACGGAGACAGGGCGGACGAGCAGTACTTC | CASSIFYGDRADEQYF
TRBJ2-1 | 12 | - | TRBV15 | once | TGTGCCACCAGCAGAGACCCGGCTGAGCAGTTCTTC | CATSRDPAEQFF
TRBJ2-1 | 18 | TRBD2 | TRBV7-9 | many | TGTGCCAGCCGTCTGGGACTAGCGGGCTCTCGATTGGACAATGAGCAGTTCTTC | CASRLGLAGSRLDNEQFF
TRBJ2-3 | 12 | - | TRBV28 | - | TGTGCCAGCAGTACGTTATCAGATACGCAGTATTTT | CASSTLSDTQYF
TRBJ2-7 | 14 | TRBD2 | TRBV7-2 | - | TGTGCCAGCAGCTTATGGACTAGCTCCTACGAGCAGTACTTC | CASSLWTSSYEQYF
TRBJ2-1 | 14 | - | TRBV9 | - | TGTGCCAGCAGCCCCCGTGGGTTCCTAAATGAGCAGTTCTTC | CASSPRGFLNEQFF
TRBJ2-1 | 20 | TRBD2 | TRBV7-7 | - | TGTGCTAGCAGGCTCGGATTCGATTCCCCCAAAGGGACTACCTATAGGAAGCAGTTCTTC | CASRLGFDSPKGTTYRKQFF
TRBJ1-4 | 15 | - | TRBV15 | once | TGTGCCACCAGCAGAGACAGGGGTTCTAATGAAAAACTGTTTTTT | CATSRDRGSNEKLFF
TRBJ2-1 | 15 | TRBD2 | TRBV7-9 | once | TGTGCCAGCAGCTTAGGGGGACTAGCGGGAATGGGGCAGTTCTTC | CASSLGGLAGMGQFF
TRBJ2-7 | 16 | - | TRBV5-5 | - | TGTGCCAGCAGCTTAGGGAGCCTTGCAAGCTCCTACGAGCAGTACTTC | CASSLGSLASSYEQYF
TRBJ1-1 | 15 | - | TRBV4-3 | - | TGCGCCAGCAGCCCCCACAGGGCGACGGGCACTGAAGCTTTCTTT | CASSPHRATGTEAFF
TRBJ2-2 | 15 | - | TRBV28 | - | TGTGCCAGCAGTTTCCAAACAGATCGCACCGGGGAGCTGTTTTTT | CASSFQTDRTGELFF
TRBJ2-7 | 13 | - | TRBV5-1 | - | TGCGCCAGCAGCTTGAGTGCGGGGTACGAGCAGTACTTC | CASSLSAGYEQYF
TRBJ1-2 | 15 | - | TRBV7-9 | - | TGTGCCAGCAGCTGGCGACAGGCATATGGTTATGGCTACACCTTC | CASSWRQAYGYGYTF
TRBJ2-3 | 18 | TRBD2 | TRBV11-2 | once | TGTGCCAGCAGCTTAGACGGACTAGCGGGGACTAGCACAGATACGCAGTATTTT | CASSLDGLAGTSTDTQYF
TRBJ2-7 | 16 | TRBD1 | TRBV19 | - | TGTGCCAGTAGTATATATGGAAGGGACAGCCCGTACGAGCAGTACTTC | CASSIYGRDSPYEQYF
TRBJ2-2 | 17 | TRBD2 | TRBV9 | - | TGTGCCAGCAGCCCTCGGACTAGCGGTAGGTCCCTCGGGGAGCTGTTTTTT | CASSPRTSGRSLGELFF
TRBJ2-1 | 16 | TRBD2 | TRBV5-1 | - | TGCGCCAGCAGCTTGGGGGACGGGACTAGCTTCAATGAGCAGTTCTTC | CASSLGDGTSFNEQFF
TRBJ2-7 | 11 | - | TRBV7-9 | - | TGTGCCAGCAGCTTATCAGTCGAGCAGTACTTC | CASSLSVEQYF
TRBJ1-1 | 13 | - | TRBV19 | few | TGTGCCAGTCGCCTCTTATTCGACACTGAAGCTTTCTTT | CASRLLFDTEAFF
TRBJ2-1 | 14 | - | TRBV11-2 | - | TGTGCCAGCAGCTTAAAGCCTAGGGTCAATGAGCAGTTCTTC | CASSLKPRVNEQFF
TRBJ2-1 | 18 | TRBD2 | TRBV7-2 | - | TGTGCCAGCAGCTTAGTGCCCTGGAAGACTAGCGGGAGGGGTGAGCAGTTCTTC | CASSLVPWKTSGRGEQFF